This entry features one T cell receptor beta chain sequence. The entry originates in a study of graft-versus-host responses after intestinal transplantation. In the study overall: Multivisceral, liver-intestinal, or isolated intestinal transplants were performed in recipients. Following induction with anti-thymocyte globulin, all recipients were given tacrolimus and steroids for approximately 3 years.

Clones were read by immunoSEQ multiplex PCR, and TCRdb kept only the in-frame ones, dropping some. The sample carries tens of thousands of clones, 89% recorded once. Germline trimming cut 0 bases from V and 0 bases from J; bases unmatched to any gene: 8. The CDR3 runs to 17 residues. Germline values: CDR1 SQVTM, CDR2 ANQGSEA. This TCR was recovered from a human patient who received an intestinal transplant, so some T cells may come from the graft donor. The gene calls are TRBV29-1 and TRBJ2-1, with TRBD1 matching 7 bases. The material sequenced was PBMCs, taken roughly 65 days after intestinal transplantation. The CDR3 loop is CSVEDFKDRDSYNEQFF. CDR3 DNA: TGCAGCGTTGAAGACTTCAAAGACAGGGACTCCTACAATGAGCAGTTCTTC.